The rows below give T cell receptor beta chains drawn from one sample of a study of T cell repertoires in cytomegalovirus infection. TCRdb called the reads again in MiXCR, with one record for every CDR3 protein. The sample holds some 390,000 distinct CDR3 sequences, about a sixth seen once. Sequencing used PBMCs. All receptors derive from a human donor in good health (CMV status not recorded). Some clones in this sample may be carry-over from other donors' samples. CDR3s include the opening cysteine and the closing phenylalanine or tryptophan. D genes are given only for firm matches. Clone size appears in some rows only: once, few, many, or a class for an expanded clone.

TRBV6-1	TRBJ2-1	TRBD2	NA	CASSDRGGGDEQFF	TGTGCCAGCAGTGATCGGGGGGGGGGGGATGAGCAGTTCTTC
TRBV7-2	TRBJ2-1	NA	many	CASSPSVEQFF	TGTGCCAGCAGCCCATCGGTCGAGCAGTTCTTC
TRBV27	TRBJ2-5	NA	NA	CASSPYQPHRRETQYF	TGTGCCAGCAGCCCTTATCAACCCCATCGTCGGGAGACCCAGTACTTC
TRBV7-2	TRBJ1-1	TRBD1	many	CASSPGQGFGAFF	TGTGCCAGCAGCCCGGGACAGGGATTTGGAGCTTTCTTT
TRBV6-2/TRBV6-3	TRBJ1-5	TRBD1	NA	CDSSYPEGAYQPQHF	TGTGACAGCAGTTACCCCGAGGGGGCTTATCAGCCCCAGCATTTT
TRBV11-2	TRBJ2-1	NA	NA	CASSSTSSAEYNEQFF	TGTGCCAGCAGCTCGACCTCTAGCGCCGAATACAATGAGCAGTTCTTC
TRBV5-1	TRBJ2-3	NA	NA	CASSIVKSTDTQYF	TGCGCCAGCAGCATCGTGAAGAGCACAGATACGCAGTATTTT
TRBV20-1	TRBJ1-1	NA	few	CSASLGTGVNTEAFF	TGCAGTGCTAGTCTCGGAACGGGGGTGAACACTGAAGCTTTCTTT
TRBV18	TRBJ1-2	NA	NA	CASSPIDGGYGYTF	TGTGCCAGCTCACCAATCGACGGCGGCTATGGCTACACCTTC
TRBV12-3/TRBV12-4	TRBJ1-2	NA	few	CASSLFNYNYGYTF	TGTGCCAGCAGTTTGTTCAACTATAACTATGGCTACACCTTC
TRBV11-3	TRBJ2-2	TRBD2	NA	CASSLYGLAGDTGELFF	TGTGCCAGCAGCTTATATGGATTAGCGGGAGACACCGGGGAGCTGTTTTTT
TRBV7-9	TRBJ1-4	TRBD1	many	CASSPPGGGKLFF	TGTGCCAGCAGCCCGCCAGGGGGAGGAAAACTGTTTTTT
TRBV7-9	TRBJ1-2	NA	many	CASSPEAYGYTF	TGTGCCAGCAGCCCCGAGGCCTATGGCTACACCTTC
TRBV7-2	TRBJ2-1	NA	NA	CASGLGPSGLEQFF	TGTGCCAGCGGCTTAGGGCCATCGGGGCTTGAGCAGTTCTTC
TRBV28	TRBJ1-2	NA	few	CASSFSSVGYTF	TGTGCCAGCAGTTTCTCCTCGGTGGGCTACACCTTC
TRBV7-2	TRBJ2-7	TRBD2	many	CASSPTLEASGRAPYF	TGTGCCAGCAGCCCAACGTTGGAGGCTAGCGGGAGGGCCCCGTACTTC
TRBV5-1	TRBJ1-6	TRBD1	NA	CASSLRTGTDSPLHF	TGCGCCAGCAGCCTCCGGACAGGGACCGATTCACCCCTCCACTTT
TRBV4-1	TRBJ2-3	NA	many	CASSQEGGGGAWDTQYF	TGCGCCAGCAGCCAAGAAGGGGGTGGGGGGGCATGGGATACGCAGTATTTT
TRBV19	TRBJ2-7	TRBD1	many	CASSMTGNLGEQYF	TGTGCCAGTAGTATGACAGGGAACCTAGGGGAGCAGTACTTC
TRBV20-1	TRBJ1-2	TRBD1	NA	CSATDRGYGYTF	TGCAGTGCTACAGACAGGGGCTATGGCTACACCTTC
TRBV10-2	TRBJ1-1	NA	NA	CASSESMNTEAFF	TGCGCCAGCAGTGAGTCCATGAACACTGAAGCTTTCTTT
TRBV2	TRBJ2-3	NA	NA	CASSEPAGSPEADTQYF	TGTGCCAGCAGTGAGCCGGCTGGCTCACCCGAGGCAGATACGCAGTATTTT
TRBV7-2	TRBJ2-1	NA	NA	CASSFGPTTYNEQFF	TGTGCCAGCAGCTTCGGCCCCACAACCTACAATGAGCAGTTCTTC
TRBV27	TRBJ2-5	NA	NA	CASSPSLGGYQETQYF	TGTGCCAGCAGTCCCTCCCTAGGGGGGTACCAAGAGACCCAGTACTTC
TRBV20-1	TRBJ2-1	NA	NA	CSARSLGEQFF	TGCAGTGCTAGATCCCTGGGTGAGCAGTTCTTC
TRBV7-2	TRBJ2-7	TRBD2	NA	CASSPSGVHEQYF	TGTGCCAGCAGCCCTAGCGGGGTCCACGAGCAGTACTTC
TRBV6-6	TRBJ2-4	NA	few	CASSYTDTGTVRYF	TGTGCCAGCAGTTACACAGACACAGGCACAGTTAGGTACTTC
TRBV24-1	TRBJ1-5	NA	many	CATRDANGNQPQHF	TGTGCCACCAGGGACGCAAATGGGAATCAGCCCCAGCATTTT
TRBV18	TRBJ2-5	TRBD1	NA	CASTQRDRQETQYF	TGTGCCAGCACACAAAGGGACAGACAAGAGACCCAGTACTTC
TRBV7-2	TRBJ1-5	NA	NA	CASSLKVASTSNQPQHF	TGTGCCAGCAGCTTAAAGGTAGCCTCCACTAGCAATCAGCCCCAGCATTTT
TRBV15	TRBJ2-4	NA	NA	CATSRPEGGLAKNIQYF	TGTGCCACCAGCAGACCAGAGGGCGGACTAGCCAAAAACATTCAGTACTTC
TRBV7-9	TRBJ1-2	NA	many	CASSLASSSAYGYTF	TGTGCCAGCAGCCTGGCATCCTCATCCGCGTACGGCTACACCTTC
TRBV4-3	TRBJ1-2	NA	few	CASSQYSVTYYGYTF	TGCGCCAGCAGCCAATATTCAGTCACTTACTATGGCTACACCTTC
TRBV20-1	TRBJ2-7	NA	few	CSATGTVSYEQYF	TGCAGTGCCACCGGGACCGTGTCCTACGAGCAGTACTTC
TRBV23-1	TRBJ2-1	TRBD2	NA	CASRLAGGRYNEQFF	TGCGCCAGCAGACTAGCGGGAGGGAGGTACAATGAGCAGTTCTTC
TRBV18	TRBJ2-1	NA	NA	CASSPSVNSYNEQFF	TGTGCCAGCTCACCCTCAGTTAACTCCTACAATGAGCAGTTCTTC
TRBV20-1	TRBJ1-5	NA	NA	CSAHAGSNQPQHF	TGCAGTGCCCACGCGGGTAGCAATCAGCCCCAGCATTTT
TRBV7-2	TRBJ2-5	NA	many	CASSLALSGGGGAQYF	TGTGCCAGCAGCTTAGCGTTGTCAGGGGGTGGCGGGGCCCAGTACTTC
TRBV11-2	TRBJ2-7	NA	few	CASSLDPSKGREQYF	TGTGCCAGCAGCTTAGATCCCAGTAAGGGTCGCGAGCAGTACTTC
TRBV29-1	TRBJ2-7	NA	NA	CSALTEVLRKQYF	TGCAGCGCCTTGACAGAGGTACTTAGGAAGCAGTACTTC
TRBV7-9	TRBJ2-3	NA	few	CASSSLAEGADTQYF	TGTGCCAGCAGCTCCCTAGCGGAGGGGGCAGATACGCAGTATTTT
TRBV7-2	TRBJ1-5	NA	many	CASREGKGDSNQPQHF	TGTGCCAGCAGGGAGGGGAAGGGAGATAGCAATCAGCCCCAGCATTTT
TRBV2	TRBJ1-5	NA	few	CASNSRDHEPQHF	TGTGCCAGCAACTCCCGGGACCACGAGCCCCAGCATTTT
TRBV28	TRBJ1-6	NA	once	CASSTRWGRNSPLHF	TGTGCCAGCAGTACCCGGTGGGGGCGTAATTCACCCCTCCACTTT
TRBV6-1	TRBJ1-5	NA	few	CASKFTIEDWEWQPQHF	TGTGCCAGCAAATTCACCATCGAGGATTGGGAGTGGCAGCCCCAGCATTTT
TRBV7-9	TRBJ2-1	NA	many	CASSFSDEQFF	TGTGCCAGCAGCTTTAGCGATGAGCAGTTCTTC
TRBV7-2	TRBJ2-6	NA	many	CASDQRRRSGANVLTF	TGTGCCAGTGACCAGCGGAGGCGCTCTGGGGCCAACGTCCTGACTTTC
TRBV12-3/TRBV12-4	TRBJ2-1	TRBD1	NA	CASSQQGQYNEQFF	TGTGCCAGCAGTCAACAGGGGCAATACAATGAGCAGTTCTTC
TRBV7-2	TRBJ2-7	NA	many	CASSFHRDLINRRYF	TGTGCCAGCAGCTTCCACCGGGACCTTATAAACCGTCGGTACTTC
TRBV2	TRBJ2-7	NA	NA	CASTLAAYEQYF	TGTGCCAGCACGCTAGCTGCCTACGAGCAGTACTTC
TRBV12-3/TRBV12-4	TRBJ2-1	NA	NA	CASGDGGTYNEQFF	TGTGCCAGCGGGGATGGGGGGACCTACAATGAGCAGTTCTTC
TRBV7-2	TRBJ1-5	NA	NA	CASSNINQPQHF	TGTGCCAGCAGCAACATTAATCAGCCCCAGCATTTT
TRBV6-1	TRBJ2-1	NA	many	CASRLALVQFF	TGTGCCAGTCGGTTAGCGCTGGTTCAGTTCTTC
TRBV7-8	TRBJ1-2	NA	many	CASVPGPGGNYGYTF	TGTGCCAGCGTCCCGGGCCCCGGTGGAAACTATGGCTACACCTTC